This T cell receptor (beta chain) was identified in a study of shared clonotypes between healthy human individuals. TCRdb's table, derived via immunoSEQ multiplex PCR, lists solely in-frame clones and lacks some. The sample shows hundreds of thousands of clones, roughly 92% of them seen only once. Naive CD8 cells comprised CD45RO-negative, CCR7-positively selected cells, excluding terminally differentiated effector memory CD45RA+ cells. Healthy and HIV-negative, the adult donors had no recent acute infections or vaccinations. V lost 6 bases, J lost 7 bases, and 15 bases lay in between. The CDR3 extends over 14 amino acids. From germline, CDR1 is MDHEN and CDR2 SYDVKM.

This chain connects TRBV28 to TRBJ1-4; D is unclear. This sequence was found in a man younger than 40 in good health. Sequencing was carried out using naive CD8+ T cells sorted from blood. CDR3 region: CASSRLLYSEKLFF. CDR3 nucleotide sequence: TGTGCCAGCAGCCGACTTTTGTATTCTGAAAAACTGTTTTTT.